In its sample, the clone carrying this T cell receptor beta chain was seen a few times. Its cognate antigen is unknown. Assay used: immunoSEQ multiplex PCR; TCRdb lists only in-frame clones, some missing. Of roughly 12,000 clones listed, over 60% were seen once; the top ten hold roughly 29%. The data were obtained in a study of OX40 agonist ivuxolimab in advanced cancers. Study-wide context: Participants, 65% to 85% male, averaged approximately 56 years of age, ranging from roughly 23 to 90. Treatment received earlier with anti-PD-1, anti-PD-L1 or anti-CTLA-4 agents was allowed, and around 36% had some. Three patients responded partially, comprising one with hepatocellular carcinoma and two with cutaneous melanoma.

Germline V gene sequence: CDR1 SGHAT, CDR2 FQNNGV. V lost 3 bases, J lost 8 bases, and 6 bases stayed unmatched. The CDR3 runs to 16 residues. Study results and caveats: Fewer expanded clones were found on average in CD4+ than in CD8+ T cells.

This clonotype was obtained from an adult with an advanced solid tumor such as melanoma, head and neck, liver or kidney cancer. The chain joins TRBV11-2 to TRBJ2-1, with TRBD2 identical over 14 bases. Sequencing was performed on CD4+ or CD8+ T cells sorted from blood, taken in a trial of the OX40 agonist ivuxolimab. This CDR3 is CASSLGAGLAGDEQFF. CDR3 nucleotide sequence: TGTGCCAGCAGCTTGGGTGCGGGACTAGCGGGGGATGAGCAGTTCTTC.